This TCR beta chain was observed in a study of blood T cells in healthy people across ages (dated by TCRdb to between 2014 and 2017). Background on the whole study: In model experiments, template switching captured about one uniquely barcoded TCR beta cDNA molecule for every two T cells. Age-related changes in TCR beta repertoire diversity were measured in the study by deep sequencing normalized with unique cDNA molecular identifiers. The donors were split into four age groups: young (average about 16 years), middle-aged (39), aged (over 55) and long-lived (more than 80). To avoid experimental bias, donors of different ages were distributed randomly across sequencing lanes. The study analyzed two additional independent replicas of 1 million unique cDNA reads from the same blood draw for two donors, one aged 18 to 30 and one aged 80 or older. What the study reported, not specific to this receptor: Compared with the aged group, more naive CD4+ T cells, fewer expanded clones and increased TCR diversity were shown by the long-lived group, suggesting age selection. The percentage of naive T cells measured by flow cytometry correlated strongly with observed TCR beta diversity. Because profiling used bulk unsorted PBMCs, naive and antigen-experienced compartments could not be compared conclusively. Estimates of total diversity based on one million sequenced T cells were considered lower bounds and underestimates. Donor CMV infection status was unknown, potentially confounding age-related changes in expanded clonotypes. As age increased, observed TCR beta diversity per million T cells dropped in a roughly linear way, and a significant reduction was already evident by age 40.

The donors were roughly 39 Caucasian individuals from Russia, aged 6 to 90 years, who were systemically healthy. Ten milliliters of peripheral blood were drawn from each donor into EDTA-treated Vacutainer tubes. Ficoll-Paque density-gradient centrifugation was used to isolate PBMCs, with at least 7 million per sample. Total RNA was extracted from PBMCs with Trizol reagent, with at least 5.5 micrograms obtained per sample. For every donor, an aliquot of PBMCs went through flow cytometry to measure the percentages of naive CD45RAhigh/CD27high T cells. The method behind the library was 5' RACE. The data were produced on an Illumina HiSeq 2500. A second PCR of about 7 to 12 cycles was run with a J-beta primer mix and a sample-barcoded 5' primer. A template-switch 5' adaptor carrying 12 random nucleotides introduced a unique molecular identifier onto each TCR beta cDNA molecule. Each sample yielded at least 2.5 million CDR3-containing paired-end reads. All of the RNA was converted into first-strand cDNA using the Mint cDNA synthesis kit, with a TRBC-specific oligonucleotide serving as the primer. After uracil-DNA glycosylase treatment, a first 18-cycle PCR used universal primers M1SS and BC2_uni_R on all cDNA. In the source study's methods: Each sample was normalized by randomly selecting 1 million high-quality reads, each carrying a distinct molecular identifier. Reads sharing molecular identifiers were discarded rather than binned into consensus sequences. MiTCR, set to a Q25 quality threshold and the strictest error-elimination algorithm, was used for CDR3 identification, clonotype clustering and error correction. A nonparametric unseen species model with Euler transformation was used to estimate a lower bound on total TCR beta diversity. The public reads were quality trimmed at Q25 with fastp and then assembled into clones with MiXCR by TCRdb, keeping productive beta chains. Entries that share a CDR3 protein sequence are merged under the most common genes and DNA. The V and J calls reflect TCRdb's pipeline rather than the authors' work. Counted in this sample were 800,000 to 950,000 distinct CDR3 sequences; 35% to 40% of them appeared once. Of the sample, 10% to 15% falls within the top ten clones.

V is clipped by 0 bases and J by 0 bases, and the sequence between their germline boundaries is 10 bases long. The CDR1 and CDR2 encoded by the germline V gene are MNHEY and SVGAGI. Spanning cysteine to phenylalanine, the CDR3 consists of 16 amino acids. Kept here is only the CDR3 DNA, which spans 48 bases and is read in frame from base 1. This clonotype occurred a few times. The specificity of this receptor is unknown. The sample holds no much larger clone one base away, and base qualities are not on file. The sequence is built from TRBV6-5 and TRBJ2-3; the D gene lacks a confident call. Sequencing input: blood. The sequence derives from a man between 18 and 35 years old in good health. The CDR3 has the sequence CASSYSPYPSTDTQYF. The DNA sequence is TGTGCCAGCAGTTACTCCCCCTATCCTAGCACAGATACGCAGTATTTT.